Listed here are 28 T cell receptor beta chains from one sample, sequenced in a study of spatial heterogeneity in lung cancer. Each CDR3 protein is one row after TCRdb ran MiXCR on the 5' RACE reads. The sample has 8,500 to 13,000 distinct CDR3 sequences; 9.5% to 15% are singletons. The study's findings and limits: Expanded intratumoral alpha and beta TCR counts tracked tumor mutation counts.

Their target antigens are unknown. As for time point: sample taken at primary tumor resection. Here the sequenced sample was lung tumor tissue, taken at surgery. The origin of the receptors is a male donor with early-stage non-small cell lung cancer.

This chain links TRBV21-1 with TRBJ2-1; TRBD1 reflects the table's D call only, with no check against the DNA. TRBV21-1 counts as a pseudogene. The CDR3 runs 15 residues. This CDR3 reads CASSKSTGGINEQFF. The CDR3 region has the DNA TGTGCCAGCAGCAAATCGACAGGGGGGATCAATGAGCAGTTCTTC.

Remarks on this clonotype: The conserved phenylalanine or tryptophan is not found at the CDR3 terminus, so this likely reflects a read error. The chain employs TRBV12-3 or TRBV12-4 and TRBJ1-5; D is undetermined. CDR3 length: 14 residues. Trimming cost V 6 bases and J 0 bases, with 9 bases left between them. As DNA, the CDR3 is TGTGCCAGCAGGGGGATGGATAGCAATCAGCCCCAGCATTTA. This translates into CASRGMDSNQPQHL.

The genes are TRBV11-3 and TRBJ1-2; unclear D gene. The CDR3 extends over 12 amino acids. The germline V and J ends were trimmed by 5 bases and 4 bases, with 8 bases remaining between them. CDR1 and CDR2 (germline): SGHNT, YENEEA. CDR3 in DNA: TGTGCCAGCAGCCAAGGCCCCTATGGCTACACCTTC. Amino acids: CASSQGPYGYTF.

This clonotype showed up just a few times. Germline and junction disagree at one end, which may indicate a read error. J is TRBJ2-5 and V is TRBV7-2, with a weak D call TRBD2 (7 bases). Per the germline V gene, CDR1 is SGHTA and CDR2 is FQGNSA. The CDR3 has 13 amino acids. This CDR3 reads CASSPLRGGLLIF. The CDR3 region has the DNA TGTGCCAGCAGCCCCTTACGCGGGGGCCTACTCATCTTC. Supplemented by reference TRBV7-2 and TRBJ2-5, the full variable domain reads GAGVSQSPSNKVTEKGKDVELRCDPISGHTALYWYRQSLGQGLEFLIYFQGNSAPDKSGLPSDRFSAERTGGSVSTLTIQRTQQEDSAVYLCASSPLRGGLLIFGPGTRLLVL.

There are a few counts of this clonotype. The J gene is TRBJ2-1, the V gene TRBV14; D not resolved. V gave up 1 base and J gave up 6 bases, with 13 bases separating them. Germline V gene lookup returns CDR1 SGHDN and CDR2 FVKESK. CDR3 length: 15 amino acids. The DNA of the CDR3 is TGTGCCAGCAGCCAAGGTCTTGGCGGTTTCAATGAGCAGTTCTTC. This gives the protein CASSQGLGGFNEQFF. Using reference TRBV14 and TRBJ2-1 for the parts outside the CDR3, the full variable domain is EAGVTQFPSHSVIEKGQTVTLRCDPISGHDNLYWYRRVMGKEIKFLLHFVKESKQDESGMPNNRFLAERTGGTYSTLKVQPAELEDSGVYFCASSQGLGGFNEQFFGPGTRLTVL.

Only one count was recorded for this clonotype. The chain uses TRBV27 and TRBJ2-7; 7 bases line up with TRBD2. Unmatched junction bases numbered 6, after V lost 1 base and J lost 3 bases. Germline CDR1 MNHEY, CDR2 SMNVEV (reference sequence). The CDR3 contains 15 residues. The CDR3 region is CASSLWPSGNYEQYF. DNA for the CDR3: TGTGCCAGCAGTTTATGGCCTAGCGGAAACTACGAGCAGTACTTC.

This clonotype was counted between two and nine times. The chain links TRBV4-2 to TRBJ2-3; D is undetermined. Between the trimmed V and J ends, which lost 0 bases and 1 base, there was a span of 5 bases. The CDR3 extends over 14 amino acids. Per the germline V gene, CDR1 is LGHNA and CDR2 is YNFKEQ. The CDR3 reads CASSQETGTDTQYF. DNA of the CDR3: TGTGCCAGCAGCCAAGAGACTGGCACAGATACGCAGTATTTT.

The chain carries TRBV15 and TRBJ1-1, with TRBD1 matching over 7 bases. Germline V gene data show CDR1 as LNHNV and CDR2 as YYDKDF (reference sequence). CDR3 size: 15 residues. V lost 0 bases and J lost 3; bases outside the gene matches: 4. In DNA form, the CDR3 reads TGTGCCACCAGCAGAGATAGCAGGGGGTACACTGAAGCTTTCTTT. It yields the protein CATSRDSRGYTEAFF.

Within the sample, this clonotype is medium-sized. The chain recombines TRBV28 with TRBJ1-5; no clear D gene. Trimming removed 6 bases from V and 0 bases from J, with 9 bases in between. The CDR3 length is 14 residues. Germline V gene lookup returns CDR1 MDHEN and CDR2 SYDVKM. CDR3 sequence reads: CASRAVISNQPQHF. The CDR3 coding sequence is TGTGCCAGCAGGGCAGTCATTAGCAATCAGCCCCAGCATTTT.

The sample holds many counts of this clonotype. V is TRBV4-3 and J is TRBJ1-3; D perhaps matches TRBD1 (5 bases). CDR3 length equals 18 residues. Deletions cut 0 bases from V and 0 bases from J, with 15 bases between. From germline, CDR1 is LGHNA and CDR2 YSLEER. CDR3 sequence: CASSQEPWVRDSGNTIYF. The CDR3 nucleotides are TGCGCCAGCAGCCAAGAACCTTGGGTCAGGGACTCTGGAAACACCATATATTTT.

The V gene is TRBV28, the J gene TRBJ2-7, with D possibly matching TRBD1 (8 bases). Germline V lookup: CDR1 MDHEN, CDR2 SYDVKM. The length of the CDR3 is 15 residues. The ends were cut back, 7 bases at V and 2 bases at J, with 18 bases in the middle. The CDR3 DNA sequence: TGTGCCAGCACAGGGGGGGAGACAGGGGCCTACGAGCAGTACTTC. Encoded protein: CASTGGETGAYEQYF.

This clonotype came up a few times. The chain carries TRBV3-1 and TRBJ1-5; D uncertain. Germline CDR1 is LGHDT and CDR2 is YNNKEL (reference sequence). The CDR3 runs to 14 residues. Trimming took 3 bases from V and 0 from J, leaving 6 bases between them. This CDR3 is CASSQTNSNQPQHF. CDR3 bases: TGTGCCAGCAGCCAGACTAATAGCAATCAGCCCCAGCATTTT.

This clonotype rates as medium-sized. The V gene is TRBV12-3 or TRBV12-4, the J gene TRBJ2-7; tentative D call: TRBD2 (6 bases). The CDR3 runs to 13 residues. The germline V and J ends were trimmed by 4 bases and 2 bases, with 9 bases remaining between them. The CDR3 region has the DNA TGTGCCAGCAGTTCCAGGGAGGCCTACGAGCAGTACTTC. Protein: CASSSREAYEQYF.

This clonotype was counted many times. The rearrangement joins TRBV3-2 to TRBJ1-5. TRBV3-2 is noted as a pseudogene. The CDR3 extends over 16 amino acids. CDR3 region: CASSQGTFRCNQPQHF. The DNA for the CDR3 is TGTGCCAGCAGCCAAGGGACTTTTAGGTGCAATCAGCCCCAGCATTTT.

This clonotype occurred a few times. The J gene is TRBJ2-7, the V gene TRBV20-1, with TRBD2 identical over 7 bases. CDR3 length equals 15 residues. V trimming: 5 bases; J trimming: 2 bases; junction bases outside the gene matches: 12. Germline-derived CDR1 and CDR2 are DFQATT and SNEGSKA (reference sequence). CDR3 bases: TGCAGTGCTTGGGGGGGGTCCCGGGCCCCCTACGAGCAGTACTTC. As protein: CSAWGGSRAPYEQYF.

Notes on this clonotype: This may come from a read error, since a much larger clone is one base off. The chain links TRBV9 to TRBJ2-7; the D is unclear. Per germline, CDR1 SGDLS and CDR2 YYNGEE. The CDR3 runs 13 residues. V dropped 4 bases and J dropped 0 bases, with 8 bases sitting between them. The CDR3 coding sequence is TGTGCCAGCAGCCTGTGCATCTCCTACGAGCAGTACTTC. Its translation: CASSLCISYEQYF. Full variable domain (missing parts from reference TRBV9 and TRBJ2-7): DSGVTQTPKHLITATGQRVTLRCSPRSGDLSVYWYQQSLDQGLQFLIQYYNGEERAKGNILERFSAQQFPDLHSELNLSSLELGDSALYFCASSLCISYEQYFGPGTRLTVT.

Only a few counts were recorded for this clonotype. The V and J genes are TRBV18 and TRBJ2-7; TRBD1 is a possible D gene (6 bases). This CDR3 has 14 residues. Trimming left V 4 bases short and J 0 bases short, with 10 bases between. Germline V CDR1 and CDR2: KGHSH, LQKENI. The CDR3 protein is CASSLWDNSYEQYF. CDR3 sequence (DNA): TGTGCCAGCTCACTTTGGGACAACTCCTACGAGCAGTACTTC. Combining the CDR3 with reference TRBV18 and TRBJ2-7 gives the whole variable domain NAGVMQNPRHLVRRRGQEARLRCSPMKGHSHVYWYRQLPEEGLKFMVYLQKENIIDESGMPKERFSAEFPKEGPSILRIQQVVRGDSAAYFCASSLWDNSYEQYFGPGTRLTVT.

This clonotype appeared a few times. This sequence joins TRBV9 and TRBJ1-6; TRBD1 might be the D (6 bases). V dropped 4 bases and J dropped 10 bases, with 12 bases sitting between them. Germline values: CDR1 SGDLS, CDR2 YYNGEE. The CDR3 has 13 amino acids. CDR3 in amino acids: CASSRDRLSPLHF. In nucleotides, the CDR3 is TGTGCCAGCAGCAGAGACAGGTTGTCACCCCTCCACTTT.

This clonotype was picked up many times. The CDR3 DNA sequence: TGTGCCAGCAGCCAAGAAGCAGATAATTCACCCCTCCACTTT. Its translation is CASSQEADNSPLHF. The chain employs TRBV4-2 and TRBJ1-6; D ambiguous. Germline lookup yields CDR1 LGHNA and CDR2 YNFKEQ. The CDR3 has 14 amino acids. Between the trimmed V and J ends, which lost 0 bases and 5 bases, there was a span of 5 bases.

This clonotype was seen at least ten times. The gene calls are TRBV10-3 and TRBJ2-7, with D perhaps matching TRBD2 (6 bases). Germline lookup yields CDR1 ENHRY and CDR2 SYGVKD. V dropped 10 bases and J dropped 5 bases, with 12 bases sitting between them. There are 11 residues in the CDR3. DNA for the CDR3: TGTGCCAGCGGGACTCACAACGAGCAGTACTTC. It translates to CASGTHNEQYF.

The sample holds many counts of this clonotype. The CDR3, as DNA: TGTGCCAGCAGCTACCCCCTTTTTAGCGGGGGGGCTTCTCGGTCGTACAATGAGCAGTTCTTC. This codes for CASSYPLFSGGASRSYNEQFF. This chain connects TRBV6-2 or TRBV6-3 to TRBJ2-1; 11 bases agree with TRBD2. The V segment lost 6 bases and the J segment 4 bases; nucleotides outside the gene matches: 23. Germline V gene lookup returns CDR1 MNHEY and CDR2 SVGEGT. CDR3 length: 21 amino acids.

This chain links TRBV2 with TRBJ2-1; D gene unclear. The CDR3 is 15 residues long. Between the trimmed V and J ends, which lost 2 bases and 12 bases, there was a span of 20 bases. Germline V lookup: CDR1 SNHLY, CDR2 FYNNEI. The CDR3: CASSELRSAGSSQFF. In DNA, the CDR3 is TGTGCCAGCAGTGAATTGCGGTCCGCAGGTTCGTCGCAGTTCTTC.

This clonotype occurred many times. This rearrangement joins TRBV6-1 to TRBJ2-5; 10 bases line up with TRBD2. The CDR3 is made up of 14 amino acids. Germline V lookup: CDR1 MNHNS, CDR2 SASEGT. The V and J ends lost 6 bases and 4 bases, in that order; junction bases with no gene match: 5. The CDR3 DNA follows: TGTGCCAGCAGGAGCGGGGGGGTTGGAGAGACCCAGTACTTC. It is translated as CASRSGGVGETQYF.

This clonotype was counted many times. The chain joins TRBV20-1 to TRBJ1-3; no firm D call. The CDR3 length is 13 residues. CDR1 and CDR2 (germline): DFQATT, SNEGSKA (reference sequence). V was clipped by 5 bases and J by 3 bases, with 11 bases between them. For the CDR3, the DNA is TGCAGTGCTTCGGGTCTTTTTGGAAACACCATATATTTT. Protein product: CSASGLFGNTIYF.

This clonotype was seen ten or more times. The chain recombines TRBV5-4 with TRBJ2-2; the D gene is possibly TRBD2 (6 bases). The germline V and J ends were trimmed by 0 bases and 0 bases, with 9 bases remaining between them. The germline V gene encodes CDR1 SGHNT and CDR2 YYREEE (reference sequence). This CDR3 region has 16 residues. The CDR3 bases are TGTGCCAGCAGCTTGGAGGCGGGGCCGAACACCGGGGAGCTGTTTTTT. Amino acids: CASSLEAGPNTGELFF.

The table lists this clonotype with many counts. The rearrangement joins TRBV9 to TRBJ1-1; TRBD1 is a possible D gene (6 bases). CDR1 and CDR2 from the germline V gene are SGDLS and YYNGEE. V lost 0 bases and J 1 base, leaving 7 bases between the germline ends. CDR3 size: 14 residues. The CDR3 nucleotides are TGTGCCAGCAGCGTAGAGGGGGAGAACACTGAAGCTTTCTTT. Its translation: CASSVEGENTEAFF.

This clonotype was observed at least ten times. The chain joins TRBV12-3 or TRBV12-4 to TRBJ2-7, with D maybe TRBD2 (6 bases). V lost 5 bases and J 5 bases, leaving 16 bases between the germline ends. This CDR3 is built from 14 residues. As DNA, the CDR3 is TGTGCCAGCAGTACCACTACCGGGAGAAACGAGCAGTACTTC. As protein: CASSTTTGRNEQYF.

This clonotype ranks as medium-sized. The CDR3 loop reads CASSRFELWVTGELFF. CDR3 nucleotide sequence: TGTGCCAGCAGCCGTTTCGAACTCTGGGTCACCGGGGAGCTGTTTTTT. V usage is TRBV3-1 and J usage is TRBJ2-2; D is undetermined. V was pared by 4 bases and J by 4 bases, with 16 bases between. The CDR3 has 16 amino acids. Germline values: CDR1 LGHDT, CDR2 YNNKEL (reference sequence).